In its sample, the clone carrying this TCR beta chain was seen a few times. As yet, its antigen is unknown. CDR1 SQVTM and CDR2 ANQGSEA come from the germline V gene. The CDR3 totals 15 residues. Trimming shortened V by 1 base and J by 2 bases, and 14 bases separated the two germline ends. These data originate in a study of blood T cells in healthy people across ages. Study results and caveats: PBMCs left unsorted prevented a conclusive naive versus antigen-experienced comparison.

A second roughly 6 to 12 cycle PCR used barcoded and J-beta primers. TCRdb itself ran the 5' RACE reads through MiXCR, one entry per CDR3 protein. The table includes hundreds of thousands of distinct CDR3 sequences, 46% detected once. The specimen was blood. The TCR was taken from a man at least 80 years old in good health. The chain couples TRBV29-1 to TRBJ2-5; weak D call: TRBD1 (6 bases). The CDR3 here is CSVEGARQVQETQYF. For the CDR3, the DNA is TGCAGCGTTGAAGGGGCACGACAGGTTCAAGAGACCCAGTACTTC.